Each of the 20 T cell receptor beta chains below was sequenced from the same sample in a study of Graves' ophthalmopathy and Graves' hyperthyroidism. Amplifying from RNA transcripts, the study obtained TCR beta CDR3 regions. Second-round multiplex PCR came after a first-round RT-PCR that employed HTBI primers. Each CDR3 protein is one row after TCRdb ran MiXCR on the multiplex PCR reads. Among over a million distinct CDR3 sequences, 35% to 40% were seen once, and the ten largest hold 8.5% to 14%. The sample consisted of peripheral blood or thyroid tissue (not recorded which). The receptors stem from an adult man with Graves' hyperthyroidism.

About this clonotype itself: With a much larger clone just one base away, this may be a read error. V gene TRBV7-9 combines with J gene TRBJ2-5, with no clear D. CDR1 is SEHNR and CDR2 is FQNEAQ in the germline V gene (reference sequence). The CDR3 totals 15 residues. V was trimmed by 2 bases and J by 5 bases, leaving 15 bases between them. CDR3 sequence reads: CASSLPRPVGETQYF. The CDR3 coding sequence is TGTGCCAGCAGCTTACCCCGTCCCGTCGGGGAGACCCAGTACTTC.

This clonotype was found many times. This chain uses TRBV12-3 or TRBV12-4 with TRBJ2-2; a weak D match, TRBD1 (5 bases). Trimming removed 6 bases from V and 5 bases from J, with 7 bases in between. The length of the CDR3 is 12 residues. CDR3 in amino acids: CASRRQTGELFF. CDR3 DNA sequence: TGTGCCAGCAGGAGACAGACCGGGGAGCTGTTTTTT.

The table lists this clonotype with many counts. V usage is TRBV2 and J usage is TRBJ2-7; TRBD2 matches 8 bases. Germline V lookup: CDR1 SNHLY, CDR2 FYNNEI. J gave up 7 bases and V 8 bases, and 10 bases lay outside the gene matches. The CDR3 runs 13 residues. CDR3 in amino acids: CASAGSGGFEQYF. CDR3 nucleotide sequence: TGTGCCAGCGCGGGAAGCGGGGGCTTTGAGCAGTACTTC.

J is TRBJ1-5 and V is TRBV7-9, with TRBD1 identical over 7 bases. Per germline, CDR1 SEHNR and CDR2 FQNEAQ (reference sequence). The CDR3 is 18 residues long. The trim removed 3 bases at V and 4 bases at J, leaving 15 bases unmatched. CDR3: CASSFLPPGTARNQPQHF. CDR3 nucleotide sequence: TGTGCCAGCAGCTTTCTTCCCCCAGGGACAGCCAGAAATCAGCCCCAGCATTTT.

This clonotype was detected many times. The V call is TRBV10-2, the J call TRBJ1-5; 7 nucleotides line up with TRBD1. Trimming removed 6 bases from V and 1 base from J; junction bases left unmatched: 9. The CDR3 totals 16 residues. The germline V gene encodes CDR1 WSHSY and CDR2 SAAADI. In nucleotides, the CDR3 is TGCGCCAGCAGCCCGTCGGACAGGTACAGCAATCAGCCCCAGCATTTT. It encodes CASSPSDRYSNQPQHF.

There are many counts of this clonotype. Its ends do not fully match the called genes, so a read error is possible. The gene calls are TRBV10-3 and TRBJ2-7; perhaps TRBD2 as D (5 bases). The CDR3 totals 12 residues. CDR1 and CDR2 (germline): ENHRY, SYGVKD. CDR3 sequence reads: CASSYGTYEQYF. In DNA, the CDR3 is TGTGCCAGCAGTTACGGGACCTACGAGCAGTACTTC.

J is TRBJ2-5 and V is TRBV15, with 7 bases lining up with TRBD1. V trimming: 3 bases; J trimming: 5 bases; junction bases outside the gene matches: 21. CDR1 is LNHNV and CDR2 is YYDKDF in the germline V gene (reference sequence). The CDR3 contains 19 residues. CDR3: CATSRDADPRTGVLETQYF. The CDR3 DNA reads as TGTGCCACCAGCAGGGACGCTGATCCTCGTACAGGGGTGTTGGAGACCCAGTACTTC.

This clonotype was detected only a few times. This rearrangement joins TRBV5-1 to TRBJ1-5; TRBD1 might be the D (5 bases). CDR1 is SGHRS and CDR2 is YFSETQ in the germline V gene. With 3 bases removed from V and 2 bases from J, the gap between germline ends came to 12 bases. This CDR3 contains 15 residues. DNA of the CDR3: TGCGCCAGCAGCTCGCAGTTGGGGCGCAATCAGCCCCAGCATTTT. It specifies CASSSQLGRNQPQHF.

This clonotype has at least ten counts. The CDR3 region has the DNA TGCGCCAGCAGCTTGGTTCGTGAAGGGGCGGCTGAAGCTTTCTTT. Translation gives CASSLVREGAAEAFF. V usage is TRBV5-1 and J usage is TRBJ1-1; tentatively, D is TRBD1 (5 bases). This CDR3 has 15 amino acids. The V and J ends lost 0 bases and 6 bases respectively, with 15 bases between them. In germline, CDR1 is SGHRS, CDR2 YFSETQ.

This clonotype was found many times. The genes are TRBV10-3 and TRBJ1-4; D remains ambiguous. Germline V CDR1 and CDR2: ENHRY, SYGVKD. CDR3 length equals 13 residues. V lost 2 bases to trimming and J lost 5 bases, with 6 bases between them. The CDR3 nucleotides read TGTGCCATCAGTGAGCCCGAGAATGAAAAACTGTTTTTT. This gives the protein CAISEPENEKLFF.

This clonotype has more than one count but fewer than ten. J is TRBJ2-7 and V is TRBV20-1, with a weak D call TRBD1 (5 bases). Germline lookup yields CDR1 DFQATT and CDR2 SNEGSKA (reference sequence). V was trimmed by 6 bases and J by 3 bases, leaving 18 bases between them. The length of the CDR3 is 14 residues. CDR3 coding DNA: TGCAGTGCCCTTTTTGGTCGGCAGGGCTACGAGCAGTACTTC. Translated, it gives CSALFGRQGYEQYF.

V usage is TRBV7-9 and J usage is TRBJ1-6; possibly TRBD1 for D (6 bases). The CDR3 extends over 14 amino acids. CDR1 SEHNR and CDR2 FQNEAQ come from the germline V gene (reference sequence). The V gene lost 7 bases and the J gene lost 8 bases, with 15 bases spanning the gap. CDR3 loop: CASNTHQGYSPLHF. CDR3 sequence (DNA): TGTGCCAGCAACACGCACCAGGGGTATTCACCCCTCCACTTT. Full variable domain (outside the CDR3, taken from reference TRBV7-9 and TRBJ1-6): DTGVSQNPRHKITKRGQNVTFRCDPISEHNRLYWYRQTLGQGPEFLTYFQNEAQLEKSRLLSDRFSAERPKGSFSTLEIQRTEQGDSAMYLCASNTHQGYSPLHFGNGTRLTVT.

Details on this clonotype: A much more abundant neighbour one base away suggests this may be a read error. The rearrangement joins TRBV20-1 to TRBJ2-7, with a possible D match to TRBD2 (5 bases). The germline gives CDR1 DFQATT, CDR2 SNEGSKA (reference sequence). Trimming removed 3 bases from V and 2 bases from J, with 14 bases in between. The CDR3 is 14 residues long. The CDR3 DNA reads TGCAGTGCTAGGGGGAGAGATAGGCCCTACGAGCAGTACTTC. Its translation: CSARGRDRPYEQYF.

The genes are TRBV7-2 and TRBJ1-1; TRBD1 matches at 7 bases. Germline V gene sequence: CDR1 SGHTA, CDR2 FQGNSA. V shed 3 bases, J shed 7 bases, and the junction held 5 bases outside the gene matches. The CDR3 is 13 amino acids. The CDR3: CASSLDRTNEAFF. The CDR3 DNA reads TGTGCCAGCAGCTTGGACAGGACTAATGAAGCTTTCTTT.

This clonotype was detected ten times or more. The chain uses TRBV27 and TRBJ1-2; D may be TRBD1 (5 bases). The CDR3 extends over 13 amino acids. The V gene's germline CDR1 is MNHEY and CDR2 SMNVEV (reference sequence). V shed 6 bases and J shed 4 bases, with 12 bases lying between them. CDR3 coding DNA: TGTGCCAGCAGCTACGGGGCCCTCTATGGCTACACCTTC. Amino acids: CASSYGALYGYTF.

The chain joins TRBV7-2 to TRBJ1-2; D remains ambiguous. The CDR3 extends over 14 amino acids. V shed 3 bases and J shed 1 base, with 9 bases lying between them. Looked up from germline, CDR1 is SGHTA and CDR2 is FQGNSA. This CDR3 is CASSFSPHNYGYTF. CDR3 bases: TGTGCCAGCAGCTTCAGTCCCCATAACTATGGCTACACCTTC.

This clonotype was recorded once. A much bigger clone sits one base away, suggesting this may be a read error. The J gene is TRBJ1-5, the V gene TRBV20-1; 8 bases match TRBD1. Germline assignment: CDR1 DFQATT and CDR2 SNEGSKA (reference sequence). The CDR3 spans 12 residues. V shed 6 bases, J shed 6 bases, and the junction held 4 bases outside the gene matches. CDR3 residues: CSAPTGVQPQHF. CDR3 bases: TGCAGTGCCCCGACAGGGGTTCAGCCCCAGCATTTT.

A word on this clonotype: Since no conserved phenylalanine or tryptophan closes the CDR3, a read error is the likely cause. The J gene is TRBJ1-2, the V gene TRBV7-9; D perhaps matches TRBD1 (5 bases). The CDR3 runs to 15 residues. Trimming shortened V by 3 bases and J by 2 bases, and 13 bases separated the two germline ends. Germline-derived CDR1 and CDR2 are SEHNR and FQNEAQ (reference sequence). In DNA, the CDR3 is TGTGCCAGCAGCTTGGGTCCAGACAGCAACTATGGCTACACCCTC. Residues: CASSLGPDSNYGYTL.

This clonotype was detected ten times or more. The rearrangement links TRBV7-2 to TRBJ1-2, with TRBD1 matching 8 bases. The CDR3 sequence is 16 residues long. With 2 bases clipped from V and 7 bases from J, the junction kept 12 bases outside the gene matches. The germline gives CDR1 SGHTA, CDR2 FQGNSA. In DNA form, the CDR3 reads TGTGCCAGCAGCTTAAGGGCGGGACAGGTTACCACTGGCTACACCTTC. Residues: CASSLRAGQVTTGYTF.

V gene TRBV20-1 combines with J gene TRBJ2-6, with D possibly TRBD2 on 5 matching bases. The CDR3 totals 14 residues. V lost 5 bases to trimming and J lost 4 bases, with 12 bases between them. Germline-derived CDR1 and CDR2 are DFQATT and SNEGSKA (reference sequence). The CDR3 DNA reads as TGCAGTGCTTCTGGCCGGGAAGGGGCCAACGTCCTGACTTTC. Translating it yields CSASGREGANVLTF.